This record looks at one T cell receptor (beta chain) sequence and its context. Antigen unknown. The data stem from a study of shared clonotypes between healthy human individuals. Whole-study findings and limits: Sharing across a few donors was seen in about 5% of naive CD4 clonotypes.

There are 14 residues in the CDR3. The V end lost 4 bases, the J end lost 5 bases, and 15 bases lay between the germline ends. Per germline, CDR1 SGHNT and CDR2 YYREEE (reference sequence). Assay: immunoSEQ multiplex PCR; the TCRdb copy retains only in-frame clones and omits some. The table lists about 990,000 clones, approximately 80% of them singletons. This sequence was found in a man aged 18 to 35 in good health. Some clones in this sample may be carry-over from other donors' samples. The gene calls are TRBV5-4 and TRBJ1-1; D not certain. The sample taken for sequencing was memory CD4+ T cells from PBMCs. The subset is: CD45RA-negative fraction. The CDR3: CASSAGRTGTEAFF. The CDR3 nucleotides read TGTGCCAGCAGCGCCGGGAGGACGGGAACTGAAGCTTTCTTT.